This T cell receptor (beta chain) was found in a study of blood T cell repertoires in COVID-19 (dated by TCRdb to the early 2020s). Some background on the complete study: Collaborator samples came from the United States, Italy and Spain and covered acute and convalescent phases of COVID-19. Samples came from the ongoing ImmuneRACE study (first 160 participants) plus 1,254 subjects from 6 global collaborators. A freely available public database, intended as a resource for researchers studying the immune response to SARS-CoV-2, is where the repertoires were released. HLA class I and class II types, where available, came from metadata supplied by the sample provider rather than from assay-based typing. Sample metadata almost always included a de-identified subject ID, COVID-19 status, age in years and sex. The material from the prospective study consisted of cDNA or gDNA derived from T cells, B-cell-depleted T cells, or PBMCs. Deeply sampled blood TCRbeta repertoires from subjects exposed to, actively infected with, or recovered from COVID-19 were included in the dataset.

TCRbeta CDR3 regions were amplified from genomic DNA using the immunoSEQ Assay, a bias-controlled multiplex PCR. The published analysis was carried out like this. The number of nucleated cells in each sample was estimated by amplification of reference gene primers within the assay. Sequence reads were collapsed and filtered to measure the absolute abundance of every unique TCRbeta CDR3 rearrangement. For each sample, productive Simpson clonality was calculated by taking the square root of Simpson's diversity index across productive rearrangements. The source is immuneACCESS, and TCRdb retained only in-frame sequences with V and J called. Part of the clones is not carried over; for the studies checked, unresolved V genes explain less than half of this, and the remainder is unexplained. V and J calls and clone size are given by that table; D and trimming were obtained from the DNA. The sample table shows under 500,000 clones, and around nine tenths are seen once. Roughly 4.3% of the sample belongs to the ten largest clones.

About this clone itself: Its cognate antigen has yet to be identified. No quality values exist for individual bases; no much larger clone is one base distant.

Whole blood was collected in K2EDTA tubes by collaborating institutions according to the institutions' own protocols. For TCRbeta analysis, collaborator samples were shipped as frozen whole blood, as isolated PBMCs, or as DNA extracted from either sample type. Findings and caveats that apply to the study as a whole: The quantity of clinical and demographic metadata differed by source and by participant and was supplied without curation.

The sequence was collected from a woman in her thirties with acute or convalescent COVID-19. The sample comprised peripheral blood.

The CDR3 region reads CASSQDGPVKAGELFF. In nucleotides, the sequence is TGCGCCAGCAGCCAAGATGGGCCAGTAAAAGCCGGGGAGCTGTTTTTT. The chain is assembled from TRBV4-1 and TRBJ2-2; no confident D gene assignment can be made. V is shortened by 0 bases, J by 6 bases, and the region joining them spans 14 bases. The CDR3 has 16 amino acids, counting the end cysteine and phenylalanine. Only the CDR3 portion is preserved as DNA: 48 bases, with reading frame beginning at the first base. Taken from the germline V gene, the CDR1 and CDR2 loops are MGHRA and YSYEKL.